This is a list of T cell receptor beta chains from one sample in a study of cytomegalovirus exposure and HLA in healthy donors. Some clones are missing from TCRdb's copy, which holds only in-frame ones; the method was immunoSEQ multiplex PCR. The sample lists some 140,000 clones; around 80% were seen once. The sample taken for sequencing was PBMCs. Receptors were obtained from a man aged 25-40 years in good health and CMV-seropositive. Both conserved end residues are part of each CDR3. D genes are given only for firm matches. Clone size appears in some rows only: once, few, many, or a class for an expanded clone.

v_call,clone_size,d_call,j_call,cdr3_aa,cdr3_nt
TRBV9,-,TRBD2,TRBJ2-1,CASSESLAGEWKFF,TGTGCCAGCAGCGAAAGTCTAGCGGGAGAGTGGAAGTTCTTC
TRBV7-9,-,-,TRBJ2-3,CASSSLQGSTDTQYF,TGTGCCAGCAGCTCCCTACAGGGTAGCACAGATACGCAGTATTTT
TRBV7-2,-,TRBD1,TRBJ1-2,CASSLGAQGGYGYTF,TGTGCCAGCAGCTTGGGCGCACAGGGGGGCTATGGCTACACCTTC
TRBV9,-,-,TRBJ2-1,CASSTRDFPYNEQFF,TGTGCCAGCAGCACCCGGGACTTCCCGTACAATGAGCAGTTCTTC
TRBV4-3,-,TRBD1,TRBJ1-2,CASSQDRDRDYTF,TGCGCCAGCAGCCAAGACCGGGACAGGGACTACACCTTC
TRBV12-5,-,TRBD2,TRBJ2-2,CASGLSGGRNTGELFF,TGTGCTAGTGGCCTTAGCGGGGGTAGGAACACCGGGGAGCTGTTTTTT
TRBV19,-,-,TRBJ2-7,CASSIGGVPYEQYF,TGTGCCAGTAGTATAGGAGGAGTTCCCTACGAGCAGTACTTC
TRBV6-5,-,TRBD1,TRBJ2-7,CASSYAQGQGFYEQYF,TGTGCCAGCAGTTACGCCCAAGGACAGGGCTTCTACGAGCAGTACTTC
TRBV7-2,-,-,TRBJ1-1,CASSPNLGADTEAFF,TGTGCCAGCAGCCCAAATCTGGGGGCTGACACTGAAGCTTTCTTT
TRBV5-1,-,TRBD1,TRBJ1-1,CASSLGTGNTEAFF,TGCGCCAGCAGCTTGGGGACAGGGAACACTGAAGCTTTCTTT
TRBV7-3,few,-,TRBJ2-5,CASSQDRGGTQYF,TGTGCCAGCAGCCAGGACAGAGGGGGGACCCAGTACTTC
TRBV7-3,few,-,TRBJ2-7,CASSPRVGLSYEQYF,TGTGCCAGCAGCCCACGAGTGGGCCTCTCCTACGAGCAGTACTTC
TRBV7-7,many,-,TRBJ1-3,CAGDSHLSGNTIYF,TGTGCCGGCGACAGTCACCTCTCTGGAAACACCATATATTTT
TRBV11-2,-,-,TRBJ2-3,CASSLAGRGLGDTQYF,TGTGCCAGCAGCTTAGCCGGAAGGGGACTGGGCGATACGCAGTATTTT
TRBV7-3,-,-,TRBJ2-1,CASSRNRGNEQFF,TGTGCCAGCAGTCGAAACCGGGGGAATGAGCAGTTCTTC
TRBV5-6,-,TRBD2,TRBJ2-2,CASSTLAGAVTGELFF,TGTGCCAGCAGCACACTAGCGGGAGCGGTCACCGGGGAGCTGTTTTTT
TRBV15,-,TRBD1,TRBJ2-7,CATSRAGTEYEQYF,TGTGCCACCAGCAGAGCCGGGACAGAGTACGAGCAGTACTTC
TRBV5-5,-,-,TRBJ2-7,CASTLWGGTTYEQYF,TGTGCCAGCACCCTTTGGGGTGGGACAACCTACGAGCAGTACTTC
TRBV10-3,once,TRBD1,TRBJ2-7,CAISESEGAGYEQYF,TGTGCCATCAGTGAGTCTGAGGGGGCAGGGTACGAGCAGTACTTC
TRBV7-8,once,-,TRBJ2-7,CASSPRVGAYEQYF,TGTGCCAGCAGTCCCCGGGTAGGCGCCTACGAGCAGTACTTC
TRBV30,-,TRBD2,TRBJ2-1,CAWIRAGAGEQFF,TGTGCCTGGATTCGAGCGGGAGCAGGTGAGCAGTTCTTC
TRBV6-1,-,TRBD1,TRBJ1-4,CASRPGQGHEKLFF,TGTGCCAGCAGACCGGGACAGGGCCATGAAAAACTGTTTTTT
TRBV14,-,TRBD2,TRBJ2-2,CASSQGAGSTGELFF,TGTGCCAGCAGCCAAGGAGCGGGAAGCACCGGGGAGCTGTTTTTT
TRBV6-6,-,TRBD1,TRBJ2-7,CASRPRTGDFYEQYF,TGTGCCAGCAGACCCCGGACAGGGGACTTCTACGAGCAGTACTTC
TRBV5-4,-,-,TRBJ2-1,CASSPRGLSSYNEQFF,TGTGCCAGCAGCCCACGAGGCCTTAGCTCCTACAATGAGCAGTTCTTC
TRBV29-1,-,TRBD2,TRBJ2-5,CSAERTSGSFETQYF,TGCAGCGCCGAGCGGACTAGCGGGAGCTTTGAGACCCAGTACTTC
TRBV4-1,-,TRBD2,TRBJ2-3,CASSRLVAGGTDTQYF,TGCGCCAGCAGCCGACTGGTAGCGGGCGGCACAGATACGCAGTATTTT
TRBV18,-,-,TRBJ1-1,CATIAGYGNTEAFF,TGTGCCACTATCGCAGGGTACGGGAACACTGAAGCTTTCTTT
TRBV7-2,-,-,TRBJ2-3,CASSLGAGDTQYF,TGTGCCAGCAGCTTGGGGGCAGGAGATACGCAGTATTTT
TRBV5-1,-,-,TRBJ2-2,CASSLTEATNTGELFF,TGCGCCAGCAGCTTGACCGAGGCAACGAACACCGGGGAGCTGTTTTTT
TRBV7-9,-,-,TRBJ1-1,CASSSPGVSEAFF,TGTGCCAGCAGCTCTCCAGGGGTTAGTGAAGCTTTCTTT
TRBV5-1,-,TRBD1,TRBJ1-4,CASRGGQGDEKLFF,TGCGCCAGCAGAGGGGGACAGGGCGATGAAAAACTGTTTTTT
TRBV7-9,-,TRBD1,TRBJ2-5,CASSLGTGGTLGETQYF,TGTGCCAGCAGCTTAGGCACAGGGGGCACCTTGGGAGAGACCCAGTACTTC
TRBV9,-,-,TRBJ1-4,CASSVDMGGDEKLFF,TGTGCCAGCAGCGTAGATATGGGGGGGGATGAAAAACTGTTTTTT
TRBV5-6,-,-,TRBJ1-5,CASSIGGVTLNQPQHF,TGTGCCAGCAGCATCGGGGGGGTTACCCTCAATCAGCCCCAGCATTTT
TRBV12-5,-,-,TRBJ2-2,CASGPGQNTGELFF,TGTGCTAGTGGCCCCGGACAAAACACCGGGGAGCTGTTTTTT
TRBV18,-,TRBD1,TRBJ2-7,CASSPGQGAYEQYF,TGTGCCAGCTCACCGGGGCAGGGGGCTTACGAGCAGTACTTC
TRBV10-3,-,-,TRBJ2-1,CAISAGNEQFF,TGTGCCATCAGTGCGGGGAATGAGCAGTTCTTC
TRBV5-1,-,TRBD2,TRBJ2-3,CASKPSRGGTDTQYF,TGCGCCAGCAAGCCCTCGCGGGGGGGCACAGATACGCAGTATTTT